The rows below give T cell receptor beta chains drawn from one sample of a study of CD8+CD57+ T cells in acquired aplastic anemia. TCRdb analysed the reads with MiXCR anew, one entry per CDR3 protein. This sample has over 250,000 distinct CDR3 sequences, with approximately 60% found just once. The source material was sorted CD4+, CD8+, or CD8+CD57+ T cells (not recorded which) from PBMCs. These TCRs come from a human donor with aplastic anemia. The CDR3 runs from the conserved cysteine through the conserved F or W. A D gene is named only where the DNA matches it firmly. Part of the rows lack a size; the others show once, few, many or a class for expanded clones.

CASSFRQGADTQYF,14,TRBD1,NA,TRBV7-2,TRBJ2-3
CASSSVLQPEQFF,13,NA,few,TRBV5-5,TRBJ2-1
CASSRAGRGETGELFF,16,NA,NA,TRBV7-9,TRBJ2-2
CATSDPSIPEAFF,13,NA,NA,TRBV24-1,TRBJ1-1
CASSYRLATQETQYF,15,TRBD2,NA,TRBV7-9,TRBJ2-5
CASSFFGMNTEAFF,14,NA,NA,TRBV5-6,TRBJ1-1
CASGSPGQGSQPQHF,15,TRBD1,NA,TRBV2,TRBJ1-5
CSARGTEDYEQYF,13,NA,once,TRBV20-1,TRBJ2-7
CASSGQGIDEQYF,13,TRBD1,many,TRBV12-3/TRBV12-4,TRBJ2-7
CSVEDGASYEQYF,13,NA,NA,TRBV29-1,TRBJ2-7
CSVVRDRGREQYF,13,TRBD1,NA,TRBV29-1,TRBJ2-7
CSAPGKRAYEQYF,13,NA,NA,TRBV20-1,TRBJ2-7
CASSAGQTDTQYF,13,NA,NA,TRBV9,TRBJ2-3
CSAVWGPGTEVFF,13,NA,NA,TRBV29-1,TRBJ1-1
CASSRIRTQYF,11,NA,once,TRBV5-1,TRBJ2-5
CASSDRLGAANEKLFF,16,NA,many,TRBV6-1,TRBJ1-4
CASSHGQGGTDTQYF,15,TRBD1,few,TRBV7-8,TRBJ2-3
CASSLEGGISGEQYF,15,NA,NA,TRBV2,NA
CSARDKGVTYNEQFF,15,NA,NA,TRBV20-1,TRBJ2-1
CSVNRNEKLFF,11,NA,NA,TRBV29-1,TRBJ1-4
CSARAGGNTGELFF,14,TRBD1,NA,TRBV20-1,TRBJ2-2
CASSGLRTGSYGGELFF,17,TRBD1,many,TRBV2,TRBJ2-2
CASSEDSSGNTIYF,14,NA,NA,TRBV10-1,TRBJ1-3
CASSFQGYGYTF,12,NA,many,TRBV5-1,TRBJ1-2
CSAKGGSTDTQYF,13,TRBD1,NA,TRBV20-1,TRBJ2-3
CATSDRFQPGHRNPYYGYTF,20,NA,NA,TRBV24-1,TRBJ1-2
CASSGSTDNEQFF,13,NA,NA,TRBV10-2,TRBJ2-1
CASSIAGSTYEQYF,14,TRBD2,NA,TRBV19,TRBJ2-7